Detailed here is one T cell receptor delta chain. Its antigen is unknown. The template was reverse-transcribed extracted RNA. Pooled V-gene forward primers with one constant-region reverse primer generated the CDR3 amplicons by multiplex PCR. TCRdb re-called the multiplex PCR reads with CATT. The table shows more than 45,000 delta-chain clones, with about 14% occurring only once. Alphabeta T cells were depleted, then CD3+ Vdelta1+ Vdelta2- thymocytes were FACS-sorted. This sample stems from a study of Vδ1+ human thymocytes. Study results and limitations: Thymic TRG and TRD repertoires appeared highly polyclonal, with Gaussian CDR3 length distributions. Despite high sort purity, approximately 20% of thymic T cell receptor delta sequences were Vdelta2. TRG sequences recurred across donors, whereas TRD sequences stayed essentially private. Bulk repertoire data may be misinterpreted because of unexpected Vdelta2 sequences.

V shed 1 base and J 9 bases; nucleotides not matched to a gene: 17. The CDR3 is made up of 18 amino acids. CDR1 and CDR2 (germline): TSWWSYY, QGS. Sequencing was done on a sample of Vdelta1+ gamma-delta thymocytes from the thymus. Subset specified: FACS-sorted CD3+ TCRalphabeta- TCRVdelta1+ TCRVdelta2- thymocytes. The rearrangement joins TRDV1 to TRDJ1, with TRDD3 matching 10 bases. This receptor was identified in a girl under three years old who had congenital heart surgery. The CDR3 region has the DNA TGTGCTCTTGGGGAACGAAGGAGCCCGGACTGGGGGATGGAGGAACTCATCTTT. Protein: CALGERRSPDWGMEELIF.